This T cell receptor (beta chain) was documented in a study of blood T cell repertoires in COVID-19. This clone showed up just a few times. CDR1 is MNHEY, CDR2 SVGAGI, per germline. The V gene lost 8 bases and the J gene lost 10 bases, with 12 bases spanning the gap. CDR3 size: 11 residues. TCRdb's table, derived via immunoSEQ multiplex PCR, lists solely in-frame clones and lacks some. The table records under 150,000 clones, 79% of them present only once. V and J are TRBV6-5 and TRBJ2-1, with D unclear. This sequence originates from a man aged 55 to 69 with acute or convalescent COVID-19. The source material was peripheral blood. The CDR3 is CASSNFQEQFF. For the CDR3, the DNA is TGTGCCAGCTCAAATTTTCAGGAGCAGTTCTTC.